This T cell receptor beta chain was recorded in a study of blood T cell repertoires in COVID-19. In the study overall: Material from acute and convalescent COVID-19 was sourced from the United States, Italy and Spain. From T cells, B-cell-depleted T cells, or PBMCs came the material, which was cDNA or gDNA.

The junction had 3 bases not matched to a gene; V was cut back by 5 bases and J by 2 bases. The CDR3 extends over 15 amino acids. Looked up from germline, CDR1 is SGHAT and CDR2 is FQNNGV. As originally analysed: Reference gene primers were amplified, and this amplification served to estimate nucleated cell counts. Assay: immunoSEQ multiplex PCR; the TCRdb copy retains only in-frame clones and omits some. The V and J calls and clone size come from that table; D and trimming were worked out from the DNA. The sample has 150,000 to 200,000 clones; around 91% are singletons. The material sequenced was peripheral blood. This sequence was found in a man aged 50-59 years with acute or convalescent COVID-19. The V gene is TRBV11-2, the J gene TRBJ2-5; 12 positions match TRBD2. Here the CDR3 reads CASSRTSGKQETQYF. CDR3 DNA sequence: TGTGCCAGCAGCCGGACTAGCGGGAAACAAGAGACCCAGTACTTC.